Presented here are 23 T cell receptor beta chains from one specimen sequenced in a study of CD8+CD57+ T cells in acquired aplastic anemia. Using genomic DNA as the template, TCR beta VDJ and CDR3 profiling was carried out. TCRdb processed the reads anew with MiXCR; each CDR3 protein has one entry. The sample has some 220,000 distinct CDR3 sequences, almost 35% seen once; the top ten hold 1.1%. Sequencing was carried out using sorted CD4+, CD8+, or CD8+CD57+ T cells (not recorded which) from PBMCs. The receptors were sampled from a human donor in good health, serving as a control.

Note on this clonotype: An end of the junction does not agree with germline; a read error may underlie this. J is TRBJ2-7 and V is TRBV15, with 10 bases aligning to TRBD2. CDR3 length: 14 residues. CDR1 and CDR2 (germline): LNHNV, YYDKDF (reference sequence). CDR3 amino acids: CAASSILAGSEQYF. CDR3 in DNA: TGTGCCGCCAGCAGTATACTAGCGGGAAGCGAGCAGTACTTC.

This clonotype showed up many times. The chain recombines TRBV29-1 with TRBJ2-1; D gene ambiguous. V was cut by 6 bases and J by 5 bases, with 8 bases left in between. The CDR3 extends over 11 amino acids. Germline CDR1 is SQVTM and CDR2 is ANQGSEA. CDR3 region: CSVRPNNEQFF. CDR3 DNA: TGCAGCGTGAGGCCGAACAATGAGCAGTTCTTC.

This clonotype was picked up many times. J is TRBJ2-7 and V is TRBV7-8, with D perhaps given as TRBD1 or TRBD2 (5 bases each). Germline V CDR1 and CDR2: SGHVS, FQNEAQ. This CDR3 has 16 residues. V dropped 5 bases and J dropped 6 bases, with 23 bases sitting between them. CDR3 in amino acids: CASSLRGSGTPSEQYF. CDR3 coding DNA: TGTGCCAGCAGCCTTAGAGGGTCAGGGACCCCCTCCGAGCAGTACTTC.

The chain has TRBV20-1 and TRBJ1-1; a weak D match, TRBD1 (5 bases). The V gene lost 8 bases and the J gene lost 0 bases, with 13 bases spanning the gap. This CDR3 has 13 residues. CDR1 is DFQATT and CDR2 is SNEGSKA in the germline V gene (reference sequence). The CDR3 reads CSSLRDLNTEAFF. The CDR3, as DNA: TGCAGTTCTCTCCGGGACCTGAACACTGAAGCTTTCTTT.

This clonotype was recorded at least ten times. The chain couples TRBV2 to TRBJ1-5; the match to TRBD1 covers 7 bases. In germline, CDR1 is SNHLY, CDR2 FYNNEI. V lost 5 bases and J lost 2; bases outside the gene matches: 9. The CDR3 covers 16 residues. The CDR3 region has the DNA TGTGCCAGCAGTCGAACAGGGGCTGTTGGCAATCAGCCCCAGCATTTT. It codes for CASSRTGAVGNQPQHF.

As concerns this clonotype: With a much larger clone just one base away, this may be a read error. This is likely a read error, given that the CDR3 carries no conserved phenylalanine or tryptophan at its end. The rearrangement joins TRBV2 to TRBJ2-5; D not resolved. CDR1 and CDR2 from the germline V gene are SNHLY and FYNNEI. Trimming left V 6 bases short and J 9 bases short, with 17 bases between. The CDR3 is 13 amino acids. The CDR3 protein is CASSSQPQAAQYV. CDR3 in DNA: TGTGCCAGCAGCTCCCAACCCCAGGCGGCCCAGTACGTC.

The chain links TRBV2 to TRBJ2-5; D not resolved. CDR1 is SNHLY, CDR2 FYNNEI, per germline. V dropped 6 bases and J dropped 1 base, with 15 bases sitting between them. The CDR3 is 15 residues long. This chain's CDR3 is CASSLVWRIQETQYF. Here the CDR3 DNA reads TGTGCCAGCAGCTTAGTGTGGCGTATCCAAGAGACCCAGTACTTC.

This clonotype was seen ten or more times. The rearrangement links TRBV7-2 to TRBJ2-7; 7 bases agree with TRBD1. The CDR3 runs to 12 residues. V lost 4 bases to trimming and J lost 7 bases; unmatched junction nucleotides: 4. Germline V CDR1 and CDR2: SGHTA, FQGNSA. CDR3 bases: TGTGCCAGCAGCTCGGGACAGCGGGAGCAGTACTTC. As protein: CASSSGQREQYF. Together with reference TRBV7-2 and TRBJ2-7, the CDR3 gives the full variable domain: GAGVSQSPSNKVTEKGKDVELRCDPISGHTALYWYRQSLGQGLEFLIYFQGNSAPDKSGLPSDRFSAERTGGSVSTLTIQRTQQEDSAVYLCASSSGQREQYFGPGTRLTVT.

This clonotype has ten or more counts. V gene TRBV2 combines with J gene TRBJ1-2; D ambiguous. CDR1 is SNHLY, CDR2 FYNNEI, per germline. Trimming stripped 2 bases from V and 8 bases from J, with 6 bases between. CDR3 length: 11 amino acids. CDR3 protein: CASSEIAGYTF. CDR3 DNA sequence: TGTGCCAGCAGTGAAATCGCGGGCTACACCTTC.

The chain has TRBV5-1 and TRBJ2-2, with TRBD1 matching over 7 bases. V lost 4 bases to trimming and J lost 1 base; unmatched junction nucleotides: 7. This CDR3 has 16 amino acids. Germline lookup yields CDR1 SGHRS and CDR2 YFSETQ. The CDR3 DNA reads TGCGCCAGCAGCCCTCAGACAGGGTTGAACACCGGGGAGCTGTTTTTT. Protein product: CASSPQTGLNTGELFF.

This clonotype was seen ten or more times. The chain recombines TRBV2 with TRBJ2-1; TRBD2 agrees at 13 bases. Germline V gives CDR1 SNHLY, CDR2 FYNNEI. This CDR3 is built from 15 residues. Losses at the gene ends were 6 bases for V and 9 bases for J; bases not matched to a gene: 8. The CDR3 nucleotides read TGTGCCAGCAGGCCTACTAGCGGGGGGGCAGCTGAGCAGTTCTTC. It translates to CASRPTSGGAAEQFF.

V usage is TRBV10-3 and J usage is TRBJ1-5; TRBD1 aligns across 10 bases. This CDR3 is 14 amino acids long. V shed 10 bases and J 9 bases; nucleotides not matched to a gene: 12. Germline lookup yields CDR1 ENHRY and CDR2 SYGVKD. CDR3 sequence reads: CASARDRGLGPQHF. The CDR3, as DNA: TGTGCCAGCGCCCGGGACAGGGGCCTCGGGCCCCAGCATTTT.

This clonotype was counted at least ten times. The V gene is TRBV2, the J gene TRBJ1-6, with D tentatively TRBD1 (5 bases). The V end was cut by 3 bases, the J end by 9 bases, with 6 bases between. The CDR3 runs to 12 residues. Looked up from germline, CDR1 is SNHLY and CDR2 is FYNNEI. CDR3 DNA sequence: TGTGCCAGCAGTGAGGGGGTTTCACCCCTCCACTTT. The encoded protein is CASSEGVSPLHF.

The chain carries TRBV5-1 and TRBJ1-4; 7 bases match TRBD1. With 2 bases clipped from V and 2 bases from J, the junction kept 3 bases outside the gene matches. The CDR3 totals 15 residues. The V gene's germline CDR1 is SGHRS and CDR2 YFSETQ. The CDR3 nucleotides are TGCGCCAGCAGCTTAAAGGGACAGACTAATGAAAAACTGTTTTTT. As protein: CASSLKGQTNEKLFF.

This clonotype occurred many times. The rearrangement uses TRBV19 and TRBJ2-2; D ambiguous. V was pared by 3 bases and J by 0 bases, with 8 bases between. Germline CDR1 is LNHDA and CDR2 is SQIVND (reference sequence). The CDR3 is 15 residues long. In DNA form, the CDR3 reads TGTGCCAGTAGTATTGGGCTAGCGAACACCGGGGAGCTGTTTTTT. Protein sequence: CASSIGLANTGELFF.

This clonotype has more than one count but fewer than ten. V gene TRBV29-1 combines with J gene TRBJ2-5; 8 bases line up with TRBD2. This CDR3 has 12 residues. Germline CDR1 reads SQVTM; CDR2 reads ANQGSEA. J lost 4 bases, V lost 6 bases, and 4 bases had no gene match. DNA of the CDR3: TGCAGCGTCGGAGCGGGAGCAGAGACCCAGTACTTC. It is translated as CSVGAGAETQYF.

In its sample, this clonotype was seen a few times. This chain joins TRBV13 and TRBJ1-4; 8 nucleotides line up with TRBD1. The germline V gene encodes CDR1 PRHDT and CDR2 FYEKMQ (reference sequence). The length of the CDR3 is 14 residues. Trimming took 7 bases from V and 8 from J; bases not matched to a gene: 9. The CDR3 DNA follows: TGTGCCAGCATACCCGACAGGGGTGGCGAAAAACTGTTTTTT. This translates into CASIPDRGGEKLFF. Full variable domain (outside the CDR3, taken from reference TRBV13 and TRBJ1-4): AAGVIQSPRHLIKEKRETATLKCYPIPRHDTVYWYQQGPGQDPQFLISFYEKMQSDKGSIPDRFSAQQFSDYHSELNMSSLELGDSALYFCASIPDRGGEKLFFGSGTQLSVL.

This clonotype was counted between two and nine times. The J gene is TRBJ2-1, the V gene TRBV20-1; no clear D. This CDR3 spans 14 amino acids. V gave up 6 bases and J gave up 0 bases, with 12 bases separating them. Germline values: CDR1 DFQATT, CDR2 SNEGSKA (reference sequence). The CDR3 sequence: CSAQTRSSYNEQFF. Here the CDR3 DNA reads TGCAGTGCCCAGACAAGGAGCTCCTACAATGAGCAGTTCTTC.

The rearrangement links TRBV5-1 to TRBJ1-1; a weak D match, TRBD1 (5 bases). V lost 0 bases and J lost 4, with 13 bases in between. CDR1 SGHRS and CDR2 YFSETQ come from the germline V gene. CDR3 length equals 15 residues. The CDR3 bases are TGCGCCAGCAGCTTGGTTCGGGGGGGAATCACTGAAGCTTTCTTT. Translation: CASSLVRGGITEAFF.

This clonotype was detected only a few times. This may arise from a read error, as a much more abundant clone is one base away. The CDR3 does not close with the conserved phenylalanine or tryptophan, likely indicating a read error. The chain employs TRBV2 and TRBJ2-4; no clear D. V shed 3 bases and J shed 9 bases, with 12 bases lying between them. This CDR3 region has 13 residues. Germline V gene sequence: CDR1 SNHLY, CDR2 FYNNEI. In DNA, the CDR3 is TGTGCCAGCAGTGAGGACCTATCGGGCATTCAGTACCTC. The encoded protein is CASSEDLSGIQYL.

This clonotype was observed many times. The chain combines TRBV19 with TRBJ2-1; unclear D gene. In germline, CDR1 is LNHDA, CDR2 SQIVND (reference sequence). This CDR3 has 15 amino acids. Trimming cost V 1 base and J 0 bases, with 7 bases left between them. The CDR3 coding sequence is TGTGCCAGTAGTATAGGGATTAGCTCCTACAATGAGCAGTTCTTC. This encodes CASSIGISSYNEQFF.

V usage is TRBV6-2 or TRBV6-3 and J usage is TRBJ1-1, with unresolved D. Trimming left V 0 bases short and J 3 bases short, with 14 bases between. CDR1 is MNHEY, CDR2 SVGEGT, per germline. This CDR3 is built from 16 residues. The CDR3 sequence is CASSYSLWAADTEAFF. CDR3 DNA: TGTGCCAGCAGTTACTCGCTTTGGGCGGCCGACACTGAAGCTTTCTTT.

This clonotype was detected ten times or more. The V gene is TRBV19, the J gene TRBJ1-5, with a tentative D call TRBD1 (5 bases). This CDR3 region has 14 residues. V shed 7 bases and J shed 6 bases, with 16 bases lying between them. The germline V gene encodes CDR1 LNHDA and CDR2 SQIVND (reference sequence). Here the CDR3 reads CASTPGGAGQPQHF. The CDR3 nucleotides are TGTGCCAGTACCCCTGGAGGGGCGGGTCAGCCCCAGCATTTT.